This TCR beta chain was identified during a study of Graves' ophthalmopathy and Graves' hyperthyroidism. This clonotype has at least ten counts. TCR beta CDR3 amplification used RNA transcripts. The workflow started with a first-round RT-PCR run with HTBI primers and then moved on to a second-round multiplex PCR. TCRdb reprocessed the multiplex PCR reads with MiXCR, giving one entry per CDR3 protein. The sample consists of a few hundred thousand distinct CDR3 sequences, roughly 21% of them appearing once. This CDR3 comprises 14 residues. Germline V CDR1 and CDR2: LNHDA, SQIVND (reference sequence). V was cut by 3 bases and J by 0 bases, with 6 bases left in between.

Sequencing was carried out using peripheral blood. This sequence originates from a woman aged 18-35 years with stable Graves' hyperthyroidism. V and J are TRBV19 and TRBJ1-5; no firm D call. In DNA form, the CDR3 reads TGTGCCAGTAGTATTACAGTTAGCAATCAGCCCCAGCATTTT. Translated: CASSITVSNQPQHF.